The text below deals with one T cell receptor (beta chain). Germline V gives CDR1 ENHRY, CDR2 SYGVKD. Trimming cost V 4 bases and J 2 bases, with 6 bases left between them. The CDR3 has 14 amino acids. Original analysis: The assay estimated nucleated cells by amplifying reference gene primers. Libraries were prepared by immunoSEQ multiplex PCR; TCRdb keeps only in-frame clonotypes and omits some of them. The V and J calls and clone size were taken over from that table, and D and trimming were inferred from the DNA. The top ten hold about 2% of the sample, which has a few hundred thousand clones, around 90% seen once. This specimen belongs to a study of blood T cell repertoires in COVID-19. As for the study in general: The United States, Italy and Spain supplied acute and convalescent COVID-19 samples. T cells, B-cell-depleted T cells, or PBMCs supplied cDNA or gDNA.

This clonotype originated in a man between 18 and 35 years old with active or convalescent COVID-19. Sequencing was done on a sample of peripheral blood. The chain is built from TRBV10-3 and TRBJ2-6; D is unresolved. CDR3 protein: CAISALAGANVLTF. The CDR3, as DNA: TGTGCCATCAGTGCCCTCGCTGGGGCCAACGTCCTGACTTTC.